Listed below are T cell receptor beta chains from one sample, sequenced in a study of shared clonotypes between healthy human individuals. This table comes from immunoSEQ multiplex PCR, and its TCRdb copy is limited to in-frame clones, with some not included. This sample carries about 600,000 clones, nearly 97% of them seen once, and the ten largest clones take 0.09% to 0.13%. The material sequenced was naive CD8+ T cells sorted from blood. The receptor set was obtained from a woman aged 25 to 39 in good health. CDR3s leave out the opening cysteine and the closing phenylalanine or tryptophan.

v_call | cdr3_aa
TRBV10-1 | ASSDPGQGTYEQY
TRBV10-2 | ASSPVESAIYNEQF
TRBV7-9 | ASSSVSSGANVLT
TRBV6-5 | ASMPGVNTGELF
TRBV29-1 | SVETGVVSEQF
TRBV28 | AIAEDLIGNTIY
TRBV25-1 | ASSAGAADEQY
TRBV6-5 | ASSAGWETQY
TRBV5-4 | ASSPDTNTEAF
TRBV2 | ASSEGRDGYT
TRBV19 | ASSIAEVTEAF
TRBV27 | ASKSGTGQPQH
TRBV2 | ASSLGTSYEQY
TRBV5-6 | ASSGRDGGGTEAF
TRBV4-1 | ASSQELSTPRGQY
TRBV5-4 | ASSLRGSRGNEQF
TRBV9 | ASSGGRGPSREPYEQY
TRBV7-2 | ASSLASGRAGSYNEQF
TRBV13 | ASSHGHGRNGYT
TRBV11-2 | ASSLDHEQY
TRBV29-1 | SVEQPGGEY
TRBV2 | ASSEFEGMEQPQH
TRBV14 | ASSPDPHRGIEKLF
TRBV2 | ASSDLGDTGELF
TRBV15 | ATSLGVGEQY
TRBV11-3 | ASSSSLDSYEQY
TRBV19 | ASSIDASGRYEQY
TRBV5-6 | ASSPQLSLYGYT
TRBV21-1 | ASTLPPGQDPWEQY
TRBV30 | AWVLGTEAF
TRBV9 | ASSATGGTEAF
TRBV21-1 | ASSKAGLAGGGVGELF
TRBV5-4 | ASSLEIGLTYEQY
TRBV28 | ASSPPDRGPTGELF
TRBV29-1 | SVEHRVGEAF
TRBV6-5 | ASSRVGSVSGYT
TRBV2 | ASSSGELF
TRBV11-2 | ASSLGRPSYNEQF
TRBV30 | AWKGKRINSPLH
TRBV7-2 | ASSKLLRQSRANVLT
TRBV9 | ASSVAHGYT
TRBV6-6 | ASSQLAGDTGELF
TRBV10-3 | ATRPGGISEQF
TRBV27 | ASSFPGTYEQY
TRBV7-8 | ASSLGTSYNQPQH
TRBV30 | AWRRDFYEQY
TRBV18 | ASSPPKGAGANVLT
TRBV9 | ASSHGRGRDGYT
TRBV5-1 | ASAVGSTYEQY
TRBV7-9 | ASSQPSSGPGVGEQF
TRBV4-2 | ASRPQGRETQY
TRBV28 | ASSGVSSYEQY
TRBV27 | ASRLQGAHTEAF